The 15 T cell receptor beta chains below were found in one sample sequenced in a study of T cell repertoires in cytomegalovirus infection. TCRdb processed the reads anew with MiXCR; each CDR3 protein has one entry. The sample has 290,000 or so distinct CDR3 sequences; around 9.1% are singletons. Sample: PBMCs. The receptors stem from a human donor in good health (CMV status not recorded). Some clones in this sample may be carry-over from other donors' samples.

This clonotype was detected ten times or more. The rearrangement links TRBV28 to TRBJ1-6; 9 nucleotides match TRBD1. The junction had 6 bases not matched to a gene; V was cut back by 2 bases and J by 7 bases. Germline loops: CDR1 MDHEN, CDR2 SYDVKM. The CDR3 is 16 amino acids. The CDR3 is CASSLLTGGGNSPLHF. CDR3 sequence (DNA): TGTGCCAGCAGTTTACTTACAGGGGGCGGGAATTCACCCCTCCACTTT.

Many counts were recorded for this clonotype. The rearrangement links TRBV7-9 to TRBJ2-1, with 8 bases that match TRBD2. The CDR3 loop spans 14 amino acids. Germline V lookup: CDR1 SEHNR, CDR2 FQNEAQ (reference sequence). V dropped 3 bases and J dropped 8; count of bases not matched to a gene: 6. CDR3 DNA sequence: TGTGCCAGCAGCTTGGTCAGGCGGGGGGATGAGCAGTTCTTC. Encoded protein: CASSLVRRGDEQFF.

This clonotype appeared many times. V usage is TRBV6-5 and J usage is TRBJ1-6; 7 bases align to TRBD1. CDR3 length: 14 amino acids. With V trimmed by 7 bases and J by 7 bases, 7 bases remained unmatched. CDR1 is MNHEY, CDR2 SVGAGI, per germline. The CDR3 coding sequence is TGTGCCAGCAACAACGACAGGGCCAATTCACCCCTCCACTTT. Its translation: CASNNDRANSPLHF.

This clonotype was counted only a few times. A read error may explain this, as a much larger clone is one base away. The chain joins TRBV3-1 to TRBJ1-6; D is undetermined. The CDR3 runs to 14 residues. Looked up from germline, CDR1 is LGHDT and CDR2 is YNNKEL (reference sequence). Trimming left V 1 base short and J 7 bases short, with 8 bases between. The CDR3 region has the DNA TGTGCCAGCAGCCAAGGAACAGAGAATTCACCCCTCCACTTT. Translated: CASSQGTENSPLHF.

This clonotype was seen repeatedly, ten times or more. The chain recombines TRBV29-1 with TRBJ2-2; 11 bases match TRBD1. The CDR3 spans 15 residues. CDR1 and CDR2 (germline): SQVTM, ANQGSEA. V lost 6 bases and J lost 4; bases outside the gene matches: 7. CDR3 protein: CSVSGQGASTGELFF. The DNA for the CDR3 is TGCAGCGTCAGCGGACAGGGGGCGAGCACCGGGGAGCTGTTTTTT.

At least ten counts were recorded for this clonotype. V usage is TRBV7-2 and J usage is TRBJ1-5; D is unresolved. The CDR3 length is 14 residues. CDR1 is SGHTA and CDR2 is FQGNSA in the germline V gene. V was pared by 1 base and J by 5 bases, with 9 bases between. CDR3 sequence (DNA): TGTGCCAGCAGCTTAGGCCGCGGTGATCAGCCCCAGCATTTT. It specifies CASSLGRGDQPQHF.

This clonotype has a count of ten or more. The chain couples TRBV7-9 to TRBJ2-7; D may be TRBD1 (5 bases). This CDR3 is built from 12 residues. With 5 bases removed from V and 5 bases from J, the gap between germline ends came to 10 bases. In germline, CDR1 is SEHNR, CDR2 FQNEAQ (reference sequence). CDR3 coding DNA: TGTGCCAGCAGCCCTGGCAGGGACGAGCAGTACTTC. Encoded protein: CASSPGRDEQYF.

This clonotype was recorded many times. The genes are TRBV7-2 and TRBJ2-6, with 7 bases fitting TRBD1. J gave up 2 bases and V 5 bases, and 6 bases lay outside the gene matches. Per germline, CDR1 SGHTA and CDR2 FQGNSA. CDR3 length: 16 amino acids. The CDR3 DNA follows: TGTGCCAGCAGCGTCCGGACAGGTACTGGGGCCAACGTCCTGACTTTC. Its protein is CASSVRTGTGANVLTF.

In this sample, this clonotype turned up a few times. The CDR3 sequence: CASSDGTGSYNEQFF. CDR3 DNA: TGCGCCAGCAGCGATGGGACAGGCTCCTACAATGAGCAGTTCTTC. This sequence joins TRBV5-1 and TRBJ2-1; 8 bases fit TRBD1. Germline CDR1 reads SGHRS; CDR2 reads YFSETQ. The CDR3 spans 15 residues. The junction had 3 bases not matched to a gene; V was cut back by 4 bases and J by 0 bases.

At least ten counts were recorded for this clonotype. The rearrangement links TRBV6-2 or TRBV6-3 to TRBJ2-3; 10 bases line up with TRBD2. With 2 bases clipped from V and 6 bases from J, the junction kept 8 bases outside the gene matches. The CDR3 runs to 16 residues. Germline values: CDR1 MNHEY, CDR2 SVGEGT. CDR3 region: CASSYVSGGDLDTQYF. The CDR3 bases are TGTGCCAGCAGTTACGTCAGCGGGGGGGACCTTGATACGCAGTATTTT.

This clonotype appeared many times. V gene TRBV6-2 or TRBV6-3 combines with J gene TRBJ2-5; 7 positions match TRBD2. After removal of 6 bases from V and 5 bases from J, the junction contained 12 bases not matched to a gene. The CDR3 is 15 residues long. In germline, CDR1 is MNHEY, CDR2 SVGEGT. CDR3 DNA sequence: TGTGCCAGCAGACCACGATGGCGGGGAGGGGAGACCCAGTACTTC. It translates to CASRPRWRGGETQYF.

This clonotype came up many times. The DNA for the CDR3 is TGTGCCAGCAGTACCACTATTGGTAATCAGCCCCAGCATTTT. Its protein is CASSTTIGNQPQHF. This chain connects TRBV28 to TRBJ1-5, with unresolved D. CDR3 size: 14 residues. Germline assignment: CDR1 MDHEN and CDR2 SYDVKM. Trimming stripped 5 bases from V and 4 bases from J, with 12 bases between.

This clonotype has ten or more counts. The chain is built from TRBV29-1 and TRBJ1-4, with D possibly being TRBD1 (5 bases). V lost 6 bases and J lost 7, with 9 bases in between. Germline loops: CDR1 SQVTM, CDR2 ANQGSEA. The CDR3 sequence is 11 residues long. CDR3 amino acids: CSVWRGEKLFF. CDR3 sequence (DNA): TGCAGCGTCTGGAGGGGTGAAAAACTGTTTTTT.

This chain links TRBV20-1 with TRBJ2-1; D may be TRBD1 or TRBD2 (5 bases each). The V gene lost 3 bases and the J gene lost 1 base, with 16 bases spanning the gap. In germline, CDR1 is DFQATT, CDR2 SNEGSKA (reference sequence). The CDR3 contains 16 residues. This CDR3 reads CSASEGRVWSYNEQFF. The CDR3 nucleotides are TGCAGTGCTAGTGAGGGCAGGGTATGGTCCTACAATGAGCAGTTCTTC.

This rearrangement joins TRBV2 to TRBJ2-7, with D possibly TRBD2 on 6 matching bases. This CDR3 region has 12 residues. CDR1 is SNHLY, CDR2 FYNNEI, per germline. V was shortened by 6 bases and J by 2 bases, with 8 bases between the two germline ends. The CDR3 bases are TGTGCCAGCAGGGGCGGGACCTACGAGCAGTACGTC. Translating it yields CASRGGTYEQYV.